This T cell receptor (beta chain) was identified in a study of shared clonotypes between healthy human individuals. Method: immunoSEQ multiplex PCR; TCRdb's copy keeps in-frame clones and lacks some. The sample yields fewer than 1 million clones, 90% to 97% seen once. The naive CD8 fraction comprised CD45RO-negative cells positively selected for CCR7 and excluded terminally differentiated effector memory CD45RA+ cells. Sequenced input: naive CD8+ T cells sorted from blood. The receptor was derived from a man under 40 in good health.

The CDR3 loop reads CASKRQGSNQPQHF. The CDR3 DNA sequence: TGTGCCAGCAAACGACAGGGGAGCAATCAGCCCCAGCATTTT. The J gene is TRBJ1-5, the V gene TRBV27; TRBD1 matches 8 bases. Per germline, CDR1 MNHEY and CDR2 SMNVEV (reference sequence). The CDR3 is 14 amino acids. Losses at the gene ends were 7 bases for V and 1 base for J; bases not matched to a gene: 3.